The 31 T cell receptor beta chains below all came from one sample that was sequenced in a study of radiation and T cells in renal cell carcinoma (dated by TCRdb to about 2020). This sample's time point label indicates: blood 2 weeks post-SBRT. Interpreted using the paper, the treatment or condition label stands for: 15 Gy SBRT to primary tumor, nephrectomy 4 weeks later. The library relied on the immunoSEQ multiplex PCR assay. TCRdb took over this immuneACCESS table, retaining in-frame rearrangements with V and J assigned. Such tables are incomplete; in checked studies, under half of the missing clones stem from an unresolved V gene, and the remainder is unexplained. This sample comprises some 150,000 clones, roughly 87% of them detected only once. Together, the top ten hold approximately 13% of the sample. Here the sequenced sample was blood, taken from a patient whose treatment included radiotherapy and nephrectomy. These receptors were taken from a woman between 50 and 59 years old with renal cell carcinoma.

The rearrangement links TRBV7-6 to TRBJ2-7; 7 bases match TRBD1. The V segment lost 6 bases and the J segment 0 bases; nucleotides outside the gene matches: 11. The CDR3 loop spans 16 amino acids. Germline CDR1 reads SGHVS; CDR2 reads FNYEAQ. In DNA form, the CDR3 reads TGTGCCAGCAGTCTTAGGGCCGGGGACAGCTCCTACGAGCAGTACTTC. Protein product: CASSLRAGDSSYEQYF.

This rearrangement joins TRBV6-1 to TRBJ1-5; 8 bases fit TRBD1. The CDR3 contains 16 residues. Germline values: CDR1 MNHNS, CDR2 SASEGT. J gave up 1 base and V 3 bases, and 5 bases lay outside the gene matches. The CDR3 sequence is CASSEGTGESNQPQHF. The CDR3, as DNA: TGTGCCAGCAGTGAGGGGACAGGTGAGAGCAATCAGCCCCAGCATTTT.

This clone has a handful of counts. The chain couples TRBV7-3 to TRBJ1-1, with D possibly TRBD1 on 6 matching bases. CDR3 length: 14 amino acids. CDR1 is SGHTA and CDR2 is FQGTGA in the germline V gene. The V end lost 5 bases, the J end lost 4 bases, and 14 bases lay between the germline ends. The CDR3 DNA is TGTGCCAGCAGCCCCCAGGGGCAGGGCACTGAAGCTTTCTTT. Encoded protein: CASSPQGQGTEAFF.

The genes are TRBV4-1 and TRBJ1-3; weak D call: TRBD1 (5 bases). CDR1 and CDR2 (germline): MGHRA, YSYEKL. V lost 5 bases and J lost 0, with 14 bases in between. CDR3 length: 16 residues. This CDR3 reads CASSRQNPSSGNTIYF. For the CDR3, the DNA is TGCGCCAGCAGCAGACAGAATCCTTCCTCTGGAAACACCATATATTTT.

The J gene is TRBJ1-4, the V gene TRBV15, with no clear D. The CDR3 spans 18 residues. The ends were cut back, 0 bases at V and 7 bases at J, with 21 bases in the middle. Germline lookup yields CDR1 LNHNV and CDR2 YYDKDF (reference sequence). In DNA form, the CDR3 reads TGTGCCACCAGCAGAGATTTCGGAACCTCCTTCAGCGGTGAAAAACTGTTTTTT. This encodes CATSRDFGTSFSGEKLFF.

V usage is TRBV4-2 and J usage is TRBJ1-5; D not resolved. Germline assignment: CDR1 LGHNA and CDR2 YNFKEQ. The CDR3 runs to 16 residues. Between the trimmed V and J ends, which lost 0 bases and 3 bases, there was a span of 12 bases. In nucleotides, the CDR3 is TGTGCCAGCAGCCAAGAGGACGGCGTATACAATCAGCCCCAGCATTTT. The encoded protein is CASSQEDGVYNQPQHF.

This sequence joins TRBV2 and TRBJ1-2; D might be TRBD1 (5 bases). This CDR3 spans 13 amino acids. Per the germline V gene, CDR1 is SNHLY and CDR2 is FYNNEI. V lost 5 bases to trimming and J lost 13 bases, with 20 bases between them. CDR3 DNA sequence: TGTGCCAGCAGTCGGGACCTAGGACGGGTAGGCACCTTC. Residues: CASSRDLGRVGTF.

This clone was picked up one time. J is TRBJ2-2 and V is TRBV7-8; tentative D call: TRBD2 (6 bases). V dropped 5 bases and J dropped 5 bases, with 18 bases sitting between them. This CDR3 has 16 amino acids. Germline V gene sequence: CDR1 SGHVS, CDR2 FQNEAQ. CDR3 amino acids: CASSPLEGILTGELFF. DNA of the CDR3: TGTGCCAGCAGCCCCTTGGAGGGAATCCTAACCGGGGAGCTGTTTTTT.

The rearrangement links TRBV9 to TRBJ2-3, with D unclear. CDR1 and CDR2 from the germline V gene are SGDLS and YYNGEE. Trimming stripped 6 bases from V and 6 bases from J, with 14 bases between. This CDR3 comprises 13 residues. DNA of the CDR3: TGTGCCAGCAACGAAATGGGCCTTGATACGCAGTATTTT. The encoded protein is CASNEMGLDTQYF.

The V gene is TRBV6-5, the J gene TRBJ1-1; D remains ambiguous. CDR3 length equals 13 residues. V dropped 7 bases and J dropped 1 base, with 10 bases sitting between them. Germline CDR1 MNHEY, CDR2 SVGAGI. The CDR3 sequence: CASNRHANTEAFF. CDR3 DNA sequence: TGTGCCAGCAACCGACACGCGAACACTGAAGCTTTCTTT.

V usage is TRBV6-5 and J usage is TRBJ2-3; D uncertain. CDR1 and CDR2 from the germline V gene are MNHEY and SVGAGI. The CDR3 spans 13 residues. V lost 4 bases, J lost 2 bases, and 7 bases lay in between. The CDR3: CASSSRFTDTQYF. In DNA form, the CDR3 reads TGTGCCAGCAGTTCCCGGTTCACAGATACGCAGTATTTT.

This chain uses TRBV2 with TRBJ1-2; 7 bases line up with TRBD1. The CDR3 has 13 amino acids. The V segment lost 2 bases and the J segment 8 bases; nucleotides outside the gene matches: 5. The germline V gene encodes CDR1 SNHLY and CDR2 FYNNEI. The CDR3 sequence is CASSENRQGGYTF. CDR3 DNA: TGTGCCAGCAGTGAAAATCGACAGGGAGGCTACACCTTC. The variable domain in full, with the rest retrieved from reference TRBV2 and TRBJ1-2, is EPEVTQTPSHQVTQMGQEVILRCVPISNHLYFYWYRQILGQKVEFLVSFYNNEISEKSEIFDDQFSVERPDGSNFTLKIRSTKLEDSAMYFCASSENRQGGYTFGSGTRLTVV.

J is TRBJ2-3 and V is TRBV9; 13 nucleotides match TRBD2. V dropped 4 bases and J dropped 2; count of bases not matched to a gene: 4. The CDR3 has 16 amino acids. CDR1 and CDR2 from the germline V gene are SGDLS and YYNGEE. CDR3 residues: CASSSGLAGDTDTQYF. DNA for the CDR3: TGTGCCAGCAGCAGCGGACTAGCGGGGGACACAGATACGCAGTATTTT.

This chain uses TRBV2 with TRBJ1-2; TRBD1 might be the D (5 bases). Germline loops: CDR1 SNHLY, CDR2 FYNNEI. Trimming stripped 6 bases from V and 4 bases from J, with 12 bases between. CDR3 length: 13 residues. The CDR3, as DNA: TGTGCCAGCAGGGGGGACGGTGCCTATGGCTACACCTTC. Its protein product is CASRGDGAYGYTF.

This clone showed up just a few times. V gene TRBV2 combines with J gene TRBJ1-3; TRBD1 is a possible D gene (6 bases). The CDR3 runs 17 residues. V shed 6 bases and J shed 0 bases, with 18 bases lying between them. Looked up from germline, CDR1 is SNHLY and CDR2 is FYNNEI. In nucleotides, the CDR3 is TGTGCCAGCAGGCAGGGGAGATTTTTTACCTCTGGAAACACCATATATTTT. Translated, it gives CASRQGRFFTSGNTIYF. Full variable domain (outside the CDR3, taken from reference TRBV2 and TRBJ1-3): EPEVTQTPSHQVTQMGQEVILRCVPISNHLYFYWYRQILGQKVEFLVSFYNNEISEKSEIFDDQFSVERPDGSNFTLKIRSTKLEDSAMYFCASRQGRFFTSGNTIYFGEGSWLTVV.

The V call is TRBV27, the J call TRBJ2-1, with 11 nucleotides matching TRBD1. This CDR3 spans 15 amino acids. The ends lost 4 bases at V and 6 bases at J; junction bases unmatched: 5. Germline V gene lookup returns CDR1 MNHEY and CDR2 SMNVEV (reference sequence). Here the CDR3 DNA reads TGTGCCAGCAGTTCGGACAGGGGGCGAGTCAATGAGCAGTTCTTC. Translation: CASSSDRGRVNEQFF.

This chain connects TRBV19 to TRBJ1-4; no clear D. V was shortened by 4 bases and J by 6 bases, with 18 bases between the two germline ends. The CDR3 totals 16 residues. Per germline, CDR1 LNHDA and CDR2 SQIVND (reference sequence). The CDR3 bases are TGTGCCAGTAGTAGTGGGTGGCGAGGACGGGATGAAAAACTGTTTTTT. Protein: CASSSGWRGRDEKLFF.

This chain joins TRBV6-8 and TRBJ2-2; TRBD2 matches at 12 bases. The CDR3 spans 19 residues. After removal of 2 bases from V and 4 bases from J, the junction contained 11 bases not matched to a gene. CDR1 MNHGY and CDR2 SAAAGT come from the germline V gene. As DNA, the CDR3 is TGTGCCAGCAGTTACACCCACAATCTAGCGGGGGGGACCACCGGGGAGCTGTTTTTT. This encodes CASSYTHNLAGGTTGELFF.

The CDR3 nucleotides read TGTGCCAGCAGCCGAGGAGAGACAGGGACTGGGGCCAACGTCCTGACTTTC. As protein: CASSRGETGTGANVLTF. V usage is TRBV7-3 and J usage is TRBJ2-6; 7 bases fit TRBD1. CDR3 length: 17 residues. Germline lookup yields CDR1 SGHTA and CDR2 FQGTGA. The J segment lost 2 bases and the V segment lost 5 bases, leaving 9 bases of the junction unmatched.

The chain uses TRBV6-5 and TRBJ1-5; D is perhaps TRBD1 (6 bases). Per the germline V gene, CDR1 is MNHEY and CDR2 is SVGAGI. This CDR3 is 15 amino acids long. Between the trimmed V and J ends, which lost 4 bases and 6 bases, there was a span of 16 bases. The CDR3 bases are TGTGCCAGCAGTTCTCAGGGGACTTGGGGTCAGCCCCAGCATTTT. Residues: CASSSQGTWGQPQHF.

The rearrangement uses TRBV5-6 and TRBJ2-3; TRBD1 matches at 7 bases. This CDR3 region has 15 residues. Trimming at V came to 6 bases and at J to 0 bases, leaving 7 bases not matched to a gene. The germline CDR1 and CDR2 sequences are SGHDT and YYEEEE. The CDR3 bases are TGTGCCAGCAACCTGGACAGGATGAGCACAGATACGCAGTATTTT. The encoded protein is CASNLDRMSTDTQYF.

The chain links TRBV7-2 to TRBJ1-2; no definite D call. The CDR3 is made up of 12 amino acids. Germline lookup yields CDR1 SGHTA and CDR2 FQGNSA. V was shortened by 6 bases and J by 13 bases, with 18 bases between the two germline ends. The CDR3 sequence is CASRPTPLPGTF. The CDR3, as DNA: TGTGCCAGCAGACCGACCCCCTTACCAGGCACCTTC.

In its sample, this clone was seen once. The chain has TRBV6-1 and TRBJ2-2; 7 bases match TRBD1. V was clipped by 6 bases and J by 6 bases; unmatched bases: 4. The CDR3 loop spans 13 amino acids. Germline CDR1 reads MNHNS; CDR2 reads SASEGT. CDR3 sequence: CASRSQGAGELFF. DNA of the CDR3: TGTGCCAGCAGATCCCAGGGGGCCGGGGAGCTGTTTTTT.

This chain uses TRBV18 with TRBJ1-1; D gene unclear. The CDR3 length is 14 residues. V was pared by 1 base and J by 2 bases, with 8 bases between. From germline, CDR1 is KGHSH and CDR2 LQKENI. In nucleotides, the CDR3 is TGTGCCAGCTCACCACAAAGTCCTAACACTGAAGCTTTCTTT. Encoded protein: CASSPQSPNTEAFF.

The chain couples TRBV5-1 to TRBJ1-1; D is possibly TRBD1 (6 bases). Trimming stripped 4 bases from V and 3 bases from J, with 19 bases between. Germline CDR1 SGHRS, CDR2 YFSETQ. This CDR3 region has 16 residues. The CDR3 DNA is TGCGCCAGCAGCCTCCACCCACAGGGAGAGGACACTGAAGCTTTCTTT. Translating it yields CASSLHPQGEDTEAFF.

The V gene is TRBV6-5, the J gene TRBJ2-7; no clear D. The CDR3 has 14 residues. Trimming took 0 bases from V and 3 from J, leaving 9 bases between them. Germline CDR1 and CDR2: MNHEY and SVGAGI. CDR3 nucleotide sequence: TGTGCCAGCAGTTACTCCGGCAGGTTCTACGAGCAGTACTTC. Amino acid sequence: CASSYSGRFYEQYF.

The chain links TRBV7-6 to TRBJ1-4; D is unclear. This CDR3 is 13 amino acids long. V dropped 4 bases and J dropped 4 bases, with 7 bases sitting between them. Germline lookup yields CDR1 SGHVS and CDR2 FNYEAQ. The CDR3 loop reads CASSSGNNEKLFF. The CDR3 nucleotides read TGTGCCAGCAGCTCCGGGAATAATGAAAAACTGTTTTTT. Full variable domain (remainder filled in from reference TRBV7-6 and TRBJ1-4): GAGVSQSPRYKVTKRGQDVALRCDPISGHVSLYWYRQALGQGPEFLTYFNYEAQQDKSGLPNDRFSAERPEGSISTLTIQRTEQRDSAMYRCASSSGNNEKLFFGSGTQLSVL.

V is TRBV27 and J is TRBJ2-1; D perhaps matches TRBD2 (5 bases). The length of the CDR3 is 14 residues. V shed 3 bases and J shed 5 bases, with 11 bases lying between them. CDR1 and CDR2 (germline): MNHEY, SMNVEV (reference sequence). CDR3 DNA: TGTGCCAGCAGTTTTAGGTCGGGGAACAATGAGCAGTTCTTC. It is translated as CASSFRSGNNEQFF.

This rearrangement joins TRBV6-1 to TRBJ1-1; tentative D call: TRBD1 (5 bases). Trimming removed 4 bases from V and 0 bases from J, with 12 bases in between. The CDR3 totals 15 residues. The germline CDR1 and CDR2 sequences are MNHNS and SASEGT. As DNA, the CDR3 is TGTGCCAGCAGTGCCCGAGGGACGATGAACACTGAAGCTTTCTTT. Translating gives CASSARGTMNTEAFF.

CDR3 region: CASIGFRDTDTNYGYTF. The CDR3 DNA follows: TGTGCCAGCATCGGATTCCGGGACACGGATACTAACTATGGCTACACCTTC. The rearrangement joins TRBV2 to TRBJ1-2; D perhaps matches TRBD1 (6 bases). The CDR3 contains 17 residues. The ends were cut back, 7 bases at V and 0 bases at J, with 21 bases in the middle. The V gene's germline CDR1 is SNHLY and CDR2 FYNNEI.

This clone is a singleton in its sample. This chain joins TRBV30 and TRBJ2-7, with D perhaps matching TRBD1 or TRBD2 (5 bases each). CDR1 and CDR2 from the germline V gene are GTSNPN and SVGIG (reference sequence). V was shortened by 1 base and J by 3 bases, with 13 bases between the two germline ends. This CDR3 contains 14 residues. The CDR3 DNA is TGTGCCTGGAGTGAGCGGACACTTTTCTACGAGCAGTACTTC. As protein: CAWSERTLFYEQYF.